This is a list of T cell receptor beta chains from one sample in a study of blood T cell repertoires in COVID-19. Method: immunoSEQ multiplex PCR; TCRdb's copy keeps in-frame clones and lacks some. Of under 200,000 clones in the sample, 70% to 80% were seen once. Sequenced material: PBMCs or T cells enriched from blood (not recorded which). These receptors all stem from a woman aged 70-85 years in a cohort exposed to, infected with or recovered from COVID-19 (not recorded which). The CDR3 runs from the conserved cysteine through the conserved F or W. The D gene is left open where the match is weak. Where a row states a size, it is once, few, many or the class of an expanded clone; other rows omit it.

j_call | v_call | d_call | clone_size | cdr3_aa | cdr3_nt
TRBJ1-6 | TRBV28 | . | few | CASTSLVGRNSPLHF | TGTGCCAGCACCTCATTGGTGGGCCGTAATTCACCCCTCCACTTT
TRBJ2-1 | TRBV10-3 | . | . | CAISGQSSYNEQFF | TGTGCCATCAGTGGACAGAGCTCCTACAATGAGCAGTTCTTC
TRBJ1-3 | TRBV6-6 | . | . | CASGAGDSGNTIYF | TGTGCCAGCGGGGCAGGGGACTCTGGAAACACCATATATTTT
TRBJ1-2 | TRBV12-5 | TRBD1 | . | CASGLHPGQGFYGYTF | TGTGCTAGTGGTCTCCATCCGGGACAGGGGTTTTATGGCTACACCTTC
TRBJ2-5 | TRBV18 | . | . | CASSPPSIRVVTQYF | TGTGCCAGCTCACCACCGTCGATCAGGGTGGTGACCCAGTACTTC
TRBJ2-3 | TRBV27 | TRBD2 | . | CASRQLGEGGTDTQYF | TGTGCCAGCAGACAACTCGGGGAGGGAGGCACAGATACGCAGTATTTT
TRBJ2-7 | TRBV3-1/TRBV3-2 | . | few | CASSVRGAAEQYF | TGTGCCAGCAGCGTCCGAGGCGCTGCCGAGCAGTACTTC
TRBJ1-5 | TRBV19 | TRBD1 | . | CASSINGQGGQPQHF | TGTGCCAGTAGTATTAACGGACAGGGAGGACAGCCCCAGCATTTT
TRBJ2-3 | TRBV7-2 | TRBD2 | . | CASSLAPYSGRRAYTQYF | TGTGCCAGCAGCTTAGCTCCCTATAGCGGGAGAAGGGCATATACGCAGTATTTT
TRBJ1-1 | TRBV11-1 | . | . | CASSFGQYTEAFF | TGTGCCAGCAGCTTTGGGCAGTACACTGAAGCTTTCTTT
TRBJ2-1 | TRBV7-9 | TRBD2 | few | CASSPRGVAGNEQFF | TGTGCCAGCAGCCCCCGAGGGGTAGCGGGGAATGAGCAGTTCTTC
TRBJ1-3 | TRBV5-1 | . | few | CASSLQQGTNTIYF | TGCGCCAGCAGCTTGCAGCAGGGTACGAACACCATATATTTT
TRBJ2-7 | TRBV2 | TRBD2 | . | CASRTSPAGVNEQYF | TGTGCCAGCAGAACCTCACCAGCGGGAGTCAACGAGCAGTACTTC
TRBJ1-5 | TRBV6-5 | . | . | CASSFLRDQPQHF | TGTGCCAGCAGTTTCCTCCGGGATCAGCCCCAGCATTTT
TRBJ2-1 | TRBV7-3 | TRBD2 | . | CASSPFGTRSEQFF | TGTGCCAGCAGCCCATTTGGGACTAGAAGTGAGCAGTTCTTC
TRBJ2-3 | TRBV9 | . | . | CASSVGYRVADTQYF | TGTGCCAGCAGCGTAGGGTACAGGGTCGCAGATACGCAGTATTTT
TRBJ1-1 | TRBV5-1 | TRBD1 | . | CASSWRQGNTEAFF | TGCGCCAGCAGCTGGAGACAGGGGAACACTGAAGCTTTCTTT
TRBJ1-6 | TRBV27 | . | few | CASSLKQGRNNSPLHF | TGTGCCAGCAGTTTGAAGCAGGGCAGGAATAATTCACCCCTCCACTTT
TRBJ2-1 | TRBV5-1 | . | few | CASSLEPVANYNEQFF | TGCGCCAGCAGCTTGGAACCGGTAGCGAATTACAATGAGCAGTTCTTC
TRBJ2-6 | TRBV5-1 | TRBD1 | . | CASSLGYRGDGANVLTF | TGCGCCAGCAGCTTGGGTTACAGGGGGGATGGGGCCAACGTCCTGACTTTC
TRBJ1-1 | TRBV6-5 | . | . | CASTVNTEAFF | TGTGCCAGCACAGTGAACACTGAAGCTTTCTTT
TRBJ2-2 | TRBV5-4 | . | . | CASSYQGPGELFF | TGTGCCAGCAGCTATCAGGGGCCCGGGGAGCTGTTTTTT
TRBJ1-2 | TRBV6-1 | . | . | CASNEMWGGPTYGYTF | TGTGCCAGCAATGAAATGTGGGGGGGGCCGACCTATGGCTACACCTTC
TRBJ2-7 | TRBV29-1 | . | . | CSVKRLGEYEQYF | TGCAGCGTTAAGCGCCTAGGCGAATACGAGCAGTACTTC
TRBJ1-5 | TRBV28 | TRBD1 | few | CASRPTGGYSNQPQHF | TGTGCCAGCAGGCCCACAGGGGGGTATAGCAATCAGCCCCAGCATTTT
TRBJ2-1 | TRBV19 | TRBD2 | . | CASRLAGSSYNEQFF | TGTGCCAGTAGGCTAGCGGGGAGCTCCTACAATGAGCAGTTCTTC
TRBJ2-3 | TRBV29-1 | . | . | CSVGLDSTDTQYF | TGCAGCGTTGGGTTAGATAGCACAGATACGCAGTATTTT
TRBJ2-5 | TRBV3-1/TRBV3-2 | . | . | CASSQQDETQYF | TGTGCCAGCAGCCAGCAGGATGAGACCCAGTACTTC
TRBJ2-7 | TRBV28 | TRBD2 | . | CASSFRTTSANYEQYF | TGTGCCAGCAGTTTCCGCACGACTAGCGCAAACTACGAGCAGTACTTC
TRBJ2-5 | TRBV14 | TRBD1 | . | CASRRTGGAAQYF | TGTGCCAGCAGACGGACAGGGGGGGCGGCCCAGTACTTC
TRBJ2-3 | TRBV15 | . | few | CATSRELPDTQYF | TGTGCCACCAGCAGAGAACTTCCAGATACGCAGTATTTT
TRBJ1-2 | TRBV28 | TRBD1 | . | CASSTPGGTGVPAGGYTF | TGTGCCAGCAGCACCCCCGGGGGGACAGGGGTCCCAGCGGGTGGCTACACCTTC
TRBJ2-7 | TRBV6-5 | TRBD1 | . | CASSSPDRGGYEQYF | TGTGCCAGCAGTTCACCAGACAGGGGAGGCTACGAGCAGTACTTC